The 19 T cell receptor beta chains listed next were all sequenced from one sample in a study of blood T cell repertoires in COVID-19 (dated by TCRdb to 2018 to 2021). The library was made by the immunoSEQ multiplex PCR assay. This immuneACCESS table, as held by TCRdb, lists in-frame sequences with V and J called but not all clones. Of the missing ones, under half trace to an unresolved V gene in checked studies; the others have no known cause. For this sample the table gives approximately 300,000 clones, of which around 84% were detected only once. Clones ranked in the top ten supply over 1.5% of the sample. The sequencing sample was made of PBMCs or T cells enriched from blood (not recorded which). All receptors derive from a woman in her 30s who had been exposed to COVID-19.

This chain connects TRBV19 to TRBJ2-7; D might be TRBD2 (5 bases). The germline V gene encodes CDR1 LNHDA and CDR2 SQIVND (reference sequence). The CDR3 sequence is 14 residues long. V was pared by 4 bases and J by 5 bases, with 15 bases between. CDR3 amino acids: CASSTRLAPHEQYF. The CDR3 DNA reads as TGTGCCAGTAGTACGCGGCTAGCTCCCCACGAGCAGTACTTC.

The rearrangement uses TRBV5-5 and TRBJ1-5, with a tentative D call TRBD1 (5 bases). CDR3 length: 13 amino acids. V was pared by 5 bases and J by 4 bases, with 10 bases between. Germline CDR1 SGHKS, CDR2 YYEKEE (reference sequence). The CDR3 DNA reads TGTGCCAGCAGTTTAGGGGTTAATCAGCCCCAGCATTTT. It encodes CASSLGVNQPQHF.

This chain joins TRBV2 and TRBJ2-3; maybe TRBD2 (7 bases). Per germline, CDR1 SNHLY and CDR2 FYNNEI. There are 13 residues in the CDR3. The V gene lost 7 bases and the J gene lost 2 bases, with 10 bases spanning the gap. DNA of the CDR3: TGTGCCAGCAAGCGGGACAACACAGATACGCAGTATTTT. Protein: CASKRDNTDTQYF.

This clone was seen more than once but under ten times. The chain recombines TRBV19 with TRBJ2-2; the match to TRBD1 covers 11 bases. CDR1 and CDR2 (germline): LNHDA, SQIVND (reference sequence). V was clipped by 6 bases and J by 5 bases; unmatched bases: 8. The CDR3 runs to 16 residues. The CDR3 sequence: CASSRTGTGGTGELFF. The CDR3 DNA reads as TGTGCCAGTAGCCGAACCGGGACAGGGGGAACCGGGGAGCTGTTTTTT.

The chain recombines TRBV28 with TRBJ2-1, with 10 nucleotides matching TRBD1. The CDR3 runs 16 residues. V shed 4 bases and J 3 bases; nucleotides not matched to a gene: 6. The V gene's germline CDR1 is MDHEN and CDR2 SYDVKM. For the CDR3, the DNA is TGTGCCAGCAGTTCAGCCGGGACAGGGGACTACAATGAGCAGTTCTTC. Translating it yields CASSSAGTGDYNEQFF.

CDR3 loop: CASSSVGGYTEAFF. The CDR3 DNA is TGTGCCAGCAGCTCCGTTGGAGGGTACACTGAAGCTTTCTTT. The chain combines TRBV5-4 with TRBJ1-1; D is unresolved. V lost 3 bases to trimming and J lost 3 bases, with 12 bases between them. The CDR3 length is 14 residues. Per the germline V gene, CDR1 is SGHNT and CDR2 is YYREEE (reference sequence).

The rearrangement uses TRBV5-8 and TRBJ1-6, with no clear D. V was shortened by 4 bases and J by 6 bases, with 14 bases between the two germline ends. The CDR3 spans 15 residues. Germline lookup yields CDR1 SGHTS and CDR2 YDEGEE. The CDR3 is CASSLRGSGNSPLHF. CDR3 coding DNA: TGTGCCAGCAGCCTGCGCGGGAGTGGTAATTCACCCCTCCACTTT. Full variable domain (rest looked up from reference TRBV5-8 and TRBJ1-6): EAGVTQSPTHLIKTRGQQATLRCSPISGHTSVYWYQQALGLGLQFLLWYDEGEERNRGNFPPRFSGRQFPNYSSELNVNALELEDSALYLCASSLRGSGNSPLHFGNGTRLTVT.

Only a few counts were recorded for this clone. J is TRBJ1-4 and V is TRBV7-2; maybe TRBD1 (6 bases). The CDR3 spans 14 residues. Trimming took off 5 bases at V and 8 bases at J, with 15 bases between the two ends. The germline CDR1 and CDR2 sequences are SGHTA and FQGNSA. CDR3 amino acids: CASSLSAGEEKLFF. The CDR3 DNA is TGTGCCAGCAGCCTCTCGGCAGGGGAAGAAAAACTGTTTTTT. The full variable domain, with the rest looked up from reference TRBV7-2 and TRBJ1-4, is GAGVSQSPSNKVTEKGKDVELRCDPISGHTALYWYRQSLGQGLEFLIYFQGNSAPDKSGLPSDRFSAERTGGSVSTLTIQRTQQEDSAVYLCASSLSAGEEKLFFGSGTQLSVL.

The chain is built from TRBV25-1 and TRBJ2-7; tentatively, D is TRBD2 (6 bases). The length of the CDR3 is 15 residues. Trimming removed 2 bases from V and 9 bases from J, with 20 bases in between. CDR1 MGHDK and CDR2 SYGVNS come from the germline V gene. DNA of the CDR3: TGTGCCAGCAGTGAACCGACTAGTCTTTCTACGAGGCAGTACTTC. This gives the protein CASSEPTSLSTRQYF.

The chain carries TRBV6-2 or TRBV6-3 and TRBJ2-2; D possibly corresponds to TRBD1 (5 bases). The CDR3 runs to 16 residues. Germline V CDR1 and CDR2: MNHEY, SVGEGT. Trimming pared 6 bases from V and 3 bases from J, leaving 17 bases between. In DNA form, the CDR3 reads TGTGCCAGCAGCTCAATAAGACCCAGGGACACCGGGGAGCTGTTTTTT. Its translation is CASSSIRPRDTGELFF.

The chain carries TRBV9 and TRBJ2-5, with 7 bases matching TRBD1. Germline lookup yields CDR1 SGDLS and CDR2 YYNGEE. The CDR3 consists of 14 residues. Trimming at V came to 4 bases and at J to 5 bases, leaving 8 bases not matched to a gene. The CDR3 bases are TGTGCCAGCAGCACAGACAGGGCTTGGGAGACCCAGTACTTC. It specifies CASSTDRAWETQYF. The complete variable domain, with remaining parts taken from reference TRBV9 and TRBJ2-5, reads DSGVTQTPKHLITATGQRVTLRCSPRSGDLSVYWYQQSLDQGLQFLIQYYNGEERAKGNILERFSAQQFPDLHSELNLSSLELGDSALYFCASSTDRAWETQYFGPGTRLLVL.

The gene calls are TRBV9 and TRBJ2-1; the D gene is possibly TRBD2 (6 bases). The CDR3 consists of 15 residues. Germline CDR1 and CDR2: SGDLS and YYNGEE. V lost 1 base and J lost 8, with 16 bases in between. The CDR3 loop is CASSVNVGGVDEQFF. The DNA of the CDR3 is TGTGCCAGCAGCGTAAATGTCGGAGGGGTTGATGAGCAGTTCTTC.

The chain uses TRBV2 and TRBJ2-1; a possible D gene is TRBD2 (5 bases). V shed 4 bases and J shed 0 bases, with 7 bases lying between them. The CDR3 is 14 residues long. In germline, CDR1 is SNHLY, CDR2 FYNNEI. CDR3 loop: CASSGESSYNEQFF. Here the CDR3 DNA reads TGTGCCAGCAGTGGGGAGAGCTCCTACAATGAGCAGTTCTTC.

This chain joins TRBV7-3 and TRBJ2-1; 10 bases line up with TRBD1. J was trimmed by 5 bases and V by 5 bases; bases with no gene match: 6. Germline CDR1 SGHTA, CDR2 FQGTGA. The CDR3 spans 15 residues. This chain's CDR3 is CASSPRDRGNNEQFF. The CDR3 DNA is TGTGCCAGCAGCCCCCGGGACAGGGGTAACAATGAGCAGTTCTTC.

The chain links TRBV10-3 to TRBJ1-2; possible D gene TRBD1, 5 bases. Germline CDR1 ENHRY, CDR2 SYGVKD. V lost 4 bases and J lost 0, with 9 bases in between. The CDR3 spans 14 residues. CDR3: CAISVKTANYGYTF. The CDR3 DNA sequence: TGTGCCATCAGTGTAAAGACAGCTAACTATGGCTACACCTTC.

This chain uses TRBV28 with TRBJ1-4; the D is unclear. Trimming pared 6 bases from V and 4 bases from J, leaving 27 bases between. There are 19 residues in the CDR3. CDR1 and CDR2 from the germline V gene are MDHEN and SYDVKM. CDR3 loop: CASSPLLVLNAGGNEKLFF. CDR3 nucleotides: TGTGCCAGCAGCCCTCTTCTGGTACTAAATGCTGGAGGTAATGAAAAACTGTTTTTT.

The rearrangement joins TRBV4-1 to TRBJ1-2; 7 bases are a match to TRBD1. Germline V CDR1 and CDR2: MGHRA, YSYEKL. There are 15 residues in the CDR3. V shed 0 bases, J shed 6 bases, and the junction held 7 bases outside the gene matches. The CDR3 bases are TGCGCCAGCAGCCAAGATCAGAACAGGGGTAATGGCTACACCTTC. It is translated as CASSQDQNRGNGYTF.

The rearrangement joins TRBV5-6 to TRBJ2-5, with 10 bases lining up with TRBD2. J gave up 5 bases and V 1 base, and 11 bases lay outside the gene matches. The CDR3 loop spans 17 amino acids. CDR1 SGHDT and CDR2 YYEEEE come from the germline V gene. Written as DNA, the CDR3 is TGTGCCAGCAGCTTGTACGCTAGCGGGGGCAGCACGGAGACCCAGTACTTC. It specifies CASSLYASGGSTETQYF.

The chain carries TRBV28 and TRBJ1-2; D gene unclear. The CDR3 has 12 residues. Trimming shortened V by 2 bases and J by 6 bases, and 7 bases separated the two germline ends. Germline V gene data show CDR1 as MDHEN and CDR2 as SYDVKM. CDR3 amino acids: CASSLSRNGYTF. In nucleotides, the CDR3 is TGTGCCAGCAGTTTAAGCCGTAATGGCTACACCTTC.